This is a list of T cell receptor beta chains from one sample in a study of blood T cells in healthy people across ages. Using its own MiXCR run on the 5' RACE reads, TCRdb lists one record per CDR3 protein. Of roughly 2 million distinct CDR3 sequences in the sample, less than 50% were seen once. Sequenced sample: blood. Receptor source: a middle-aged woman in good health. Each CDR3 is given with its conserved first and last residue. The order of the fields is V gene, D gene, J gene, clone size, CDR3 protein, CDR3 DNA. A D gene is named only where the DNA matches it firmly. Size is stated for part of the rows, as once, few or many counts, or as a class when the clone is expanded.

V: TRBV29-1
D: NA
J: TRBJ2-6
size: many
CDR3: CSVDAGANVLTF
DNA: TGCAGCGTTGACGCTGGGGCCAACGTCCTGACTTTC

V: TRBV28
D: NA
J: TRBJ2-1
size: once
CDR3: CASSLIRGTGSEQFF
DNA: TGTGCCAGCAGTTTAATACGGGGCACCGGGAGTGAGCAGTTCTTC

V: TRBV7-2
D: TRBD1
J: TRBJ1-2
size: NA
CDR3: CASSLGGGQLLYGYTF
DNA: TGTGCCAGCAGCTTAGGGGGGGGACAGCTCCTCTATGGCTACACCTTC

V: TRBV20-1
D: NA
J: TRBJ1-2
size: NA
CDR3: CSATGNTNYGYTF
DNA: TGCAGTGCCACCGGGAACACTAACTATGGCTACACCTTC

V: TRBV5-6
D: TRBD1
J: TRBJ1-1
size: NA
CDR3: CASSTQGAVSNTEAFF
DNA: TGTGCCAGCAGCACACAGGGGGCGGTGTCGAACACTGAAGCTTTCTTT

V: TRBV4-3
D: NA
J: TRBJ1-2
size: NA
CDR3: CASSQGEGAGGYTF
DNA: TGCGCCAGCAGCCAAGGGGAGGGAGCCGGTGGCTACACCTTC

V: TRBV5-6
D: NA
J: TRBJ1-5
size: NA
CDR3: CASSLGTRSNQPQHF
DNA: TGTGCCAGCAGCTTGGGCACCCGTAGCAATCAGCCCCAGCATTTT

V: TRBV4-1
D: NA
J: TRBJ2-3
size: few
CDR3: CASSQDFRDPTDTQYF
DNA: TGCGCCAGCAGCCAAGATTTCCGGGATCCCACAGATACGCAGTATTTT

V: TRBV7-2
D: NA
J: TRBJ2-1
size: NA
CDR3: CASSDRLGHPEQFF
DNA: TGTGCCAGCAGCGACAGGTTGGGCCATCCTGAGCAGTTCTTC

V: TRBV4-1
D: NA
J: TRBJ2-4
size: NA
CDR3: CASSQVPIEAKNIQYF
DNA: TGCGCCAGCAGCCAAGTCCCAATAGAAGCCAAAAACATTCAGTACTTC

V: TRBV20-1
D: TRBD2
J: TRBJ2-3
size: few
CDR3: CSTYLADRTDTQYF
DNA: TGCAGCACCTATCTAGCGGATCGCACAGATACGCAGTATTTT

V: TRBV28
D: TRBD1
J: TRBJ2-3
size: few
CDR3: CASSLQGQGEAQYF
DNA: TGTGCCAGCAGTTTACAGGGACAGGGGGAAGCGCAGTATTTT

V: TRBV6-1
D: TRBD1
J: TRBJ2-1
size: NA
CDR3: CAGSEPGQLYNEQFF
DNA: TGTGCCGGCAGCGAACCGGGACAGCTATACAATGAGCAGTTCTTC

V: TRBV7-2
D: TRBD1
J: TRBJ2-3
size: NA
CDR3: CASSYGQVEDTQYF
DNA: TGTGCCAGCAGCTACGGACAGGTCGAAGATACGCAGTATTTT

V: TRBV5-1
D: TRBD1
J: TRBJ1-2
size: NA
CDR3: CASSLDGTGGAGYTF
DNA: TGCGCCAGCAGCTTGGACGGGACAGGGGGTGCTGGCTACACCTTC

V: TRBV27
D: NA
J: TRBJ2-6
size: NA
CDR3: CASSLLGGLSGANVLTF
DNA: TGTGCCAGCAGTTTATTGGGGGGGCTCTCTGGGGCCAACGTCCTGACTTTC

V: TRBV9
D: TRBD2
J: TRBJ2-1
size: few
CDR3: CASSQSSGGAREQFF
DNA: TGTGCCAGCAGCCAGTCGAGCGGGGGGGCTCGTGAGCAGTTCTTC

V: TRBV6-2/TRBV6-3
D: TRBD1
J: TRBJ2-7
size: once
CDR3: CASSGDRASSEQYF
DNA: TGTGCCAGCAGCGGGGACAGGGCTAGCAGCGAGCAGTACTTC

V: TRBV4-2
D: NA
J: TRBJ1-1
size: few
CDR3: CASSQDSGTWGGNTEAFF
DNA: TGTGCCAGCAGCCAAGATTCCGGTACATGGGGGGGGAACACTGAAGCTTTCTTT

V: TRBV15
D: NA
J: TRBJ1-2
size: NA
CDR3: CATSRDPADPYGYTF
DNA: TGTGCCACCAGCAGAGATCCGGCAGACCCCTATGGCTACACCTTC

V: TRBV11-1
D: NA
J: TRBJ2-5
size: few
CDR3: CASSFRDAEGREQYF
DNA: TGTGCCAGCAGCTTCCGGGACGCCGAAGGACGGGAGCAGTACTTC

V: TRBV15
D: NA
J: TRBJ2-1
size: few
CDR3: CATSRELAGPNNEQFF
DNA: TGTGCCACCAGCAGAGAGCTCGCAGGGCCAAATAATGAGCAGTTCTTC

V: TRBV20-1
D: NA
J: TRBJ2-2
size: NA
CDR3: CSARWGGRDTGELFF
DNA: TGCAGTGCTAGATGGGGGGGCAGGGACACCGGGGAGCTGTTTTTT

V: TRBV6-5
D: NA
J: TRBJ2-3
size: NA
CDR3: CATWDEAISDTQYF
DNA: TGTGCCACTTGGGACGAGGCTATCTCAGATACGCAGTATTTT

V: TRBV7-9
D: NA
J: TRBJ1-2
size: NA
CDR3: CVSSSPTGAPYGYTF
DNA: TGTGTCAGCAGCTCTCCGACAGGAGCCCCCTATGGCTACACCTTC

V: TRBV6-5
D: NA
J: TRBJ2-3
size: NA
CDR3: CASSTPTGRSADTQYF
DNA: TGTGCCAGCAGTACCCCGACAGGGAGGTCCGCAGATACGCAGTATTTT

V: TRBV11-2
D: TRBD1
J: TRBJ2-7
size: once
CDR3: CASSLTDRGYEQYF
DNA: TGTGCCAGCAGCCTAACCGACAGGGGTTACGAGCAGTACTTC

V: TRBV25-1
D: TRBD1
J: TRBJ2-1
size: NA
CDR3: CASSPAAGQGADNEQFF
DNA: TGTGCCAGCAGTCCCGCCGCGGGACAGGGGGCCGACAATGAGCAGTTCTTC

V: TRBV20-1
D: NA
J: TRBJ2-5
size: few
CDR3: CSARDLLVLETQYF
DNA: TGCAGTGCTAGAGATCTCTTGGTTCTAGAGACCCAGTACTTC

V: TRBV24-1
D: NA
J: TRBJ2-5
size: NA
CDR3: CATSGRGSSQETQYF
DNA: TGTGCCACCAGTGGACGGGGGTCTTCCCAAGAGACCCAGTACTTC

V: TRBV24-1
D: TRBD1
J: TRBJ2-7
size: NA
CDR3: CATSEHTGTGGRGEQYF
DNA: TGTGCCACCAGTGAACACACCGGGACAGGGGGCCGTGGTGAGCAGTACTTC

V: TRBV27
D: NA
J: TRBJ2-3
size: NA
CDR3: CASGRGFLTDTQYF
DNA: TGTGCCAGCGGGCGGGGTTTTCTCACAGATACGCAGTATTTT

V: TRBV29-1
D: NA
J: TRBJ1-2
size: NA
CDR3: CSVGIPNYGYTF
DNA: TGCAGCGTTGGAATTCCTAACTATGGCTACACCTTC

V: TRBV6-6
D: NA
J: TRBJ1-2
size: NA
CDR3: CASSYRKSNYGYTF
DNA: TGTGCCAGCAGTTACAGGAAGTCAAACTATGGCTACACCTTC